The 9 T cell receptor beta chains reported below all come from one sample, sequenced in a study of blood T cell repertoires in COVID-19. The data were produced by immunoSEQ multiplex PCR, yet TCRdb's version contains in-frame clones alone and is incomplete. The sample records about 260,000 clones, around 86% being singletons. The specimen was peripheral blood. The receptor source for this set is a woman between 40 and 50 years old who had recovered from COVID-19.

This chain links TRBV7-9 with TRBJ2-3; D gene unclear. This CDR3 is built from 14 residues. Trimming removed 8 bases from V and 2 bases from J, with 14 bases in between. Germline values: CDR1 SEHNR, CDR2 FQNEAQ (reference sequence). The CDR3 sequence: CASSRVASTDTQYF. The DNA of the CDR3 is TGTGCCAGCTCACGGGTGGCTTCCACAGATACGCAGTATTTT.

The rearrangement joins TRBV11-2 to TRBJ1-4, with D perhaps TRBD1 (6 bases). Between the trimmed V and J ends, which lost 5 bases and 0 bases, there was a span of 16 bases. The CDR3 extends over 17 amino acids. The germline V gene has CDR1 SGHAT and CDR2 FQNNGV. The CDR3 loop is CASSPIRGSATNEKLFF. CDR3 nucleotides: TGTGCCAGCAGCCCTATAAGGGGGTCTGCAACTAATGAAAAACTGTTTTTT. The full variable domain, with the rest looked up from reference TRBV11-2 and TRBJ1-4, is EAGVAQSPRYKIIEKRQSVAFWCNPISGHATLYWYQQILGQGPKLLIQFQNNGVVDDSQLPKDRFSAERLKGVDSTLKIQPAKLEDSAVYLCASSPIRGSATNEKLFFGSGTQLSVL.

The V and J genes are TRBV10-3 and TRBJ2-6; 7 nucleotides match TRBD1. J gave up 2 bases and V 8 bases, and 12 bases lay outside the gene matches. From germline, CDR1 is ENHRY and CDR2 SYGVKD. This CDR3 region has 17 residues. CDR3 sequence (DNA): TGTGCCATCCGACTTCGGGACAGCACACCTGGGGCCAACGTCCTGACTTTC. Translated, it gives CAIRLRDSTPGANVLTF.

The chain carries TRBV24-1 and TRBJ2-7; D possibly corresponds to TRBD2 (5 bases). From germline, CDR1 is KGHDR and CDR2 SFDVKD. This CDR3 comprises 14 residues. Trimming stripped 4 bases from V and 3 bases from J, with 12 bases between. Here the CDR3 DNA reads TGTGCCACCAGTGACCACGGACTCAACTACGAGCAGTACTTC. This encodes CATSDHGLNYEQYF.

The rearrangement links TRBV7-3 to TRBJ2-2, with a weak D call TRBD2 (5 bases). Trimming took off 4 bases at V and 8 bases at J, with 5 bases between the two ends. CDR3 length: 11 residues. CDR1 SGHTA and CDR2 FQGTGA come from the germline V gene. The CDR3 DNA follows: TGTGCCAGCAGCTCGGGAGGGGAGCTGTTTTTT. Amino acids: CASSSGGELFF.

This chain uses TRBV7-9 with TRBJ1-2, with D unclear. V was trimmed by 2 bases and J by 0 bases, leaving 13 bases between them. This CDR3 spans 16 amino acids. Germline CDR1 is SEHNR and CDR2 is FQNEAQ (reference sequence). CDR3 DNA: TGTGCCAGCAGCTTACCTTTGGGCTTTCCTAACTATGGCTACACCTTC. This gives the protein CASSLPLGFPNYGYTF.

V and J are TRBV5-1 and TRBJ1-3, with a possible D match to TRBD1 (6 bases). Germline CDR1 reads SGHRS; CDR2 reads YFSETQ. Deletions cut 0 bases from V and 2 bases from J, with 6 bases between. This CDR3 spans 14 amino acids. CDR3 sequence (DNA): TGCGCCAGCAGCTTGGCAGGGGCTGGAAACACCATATATTTT. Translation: CASSLAGAGNTIYF.

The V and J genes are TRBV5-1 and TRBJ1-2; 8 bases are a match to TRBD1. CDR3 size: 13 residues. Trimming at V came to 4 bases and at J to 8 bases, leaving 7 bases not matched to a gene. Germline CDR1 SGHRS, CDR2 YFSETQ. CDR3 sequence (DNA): TGCGCCAGCAGCCCAGGGGGCGCGAGCGGCTACACCTTC. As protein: CASSPGGASGYTF.

CDR3 region: CASSYKPGAGEMKETQYF. CDR3 DNA: TGTGCCAGCAGTTACAAACCGGGGGCGGGGGAGATGAAGGAGACCCAGTACTTC. The chain joins TRBV6-2 or TRBV6-3 to TRBJ2-5; D might be TRBD2 (7 bases). The V end lost 2 bases, the J end lost 5 bases, and 24 bases lay between the germline ends. This CDR3 spans 18 amino acids. Per the germline V gene, CDR1 is MNHEY and CDR2 is SVGEGT.